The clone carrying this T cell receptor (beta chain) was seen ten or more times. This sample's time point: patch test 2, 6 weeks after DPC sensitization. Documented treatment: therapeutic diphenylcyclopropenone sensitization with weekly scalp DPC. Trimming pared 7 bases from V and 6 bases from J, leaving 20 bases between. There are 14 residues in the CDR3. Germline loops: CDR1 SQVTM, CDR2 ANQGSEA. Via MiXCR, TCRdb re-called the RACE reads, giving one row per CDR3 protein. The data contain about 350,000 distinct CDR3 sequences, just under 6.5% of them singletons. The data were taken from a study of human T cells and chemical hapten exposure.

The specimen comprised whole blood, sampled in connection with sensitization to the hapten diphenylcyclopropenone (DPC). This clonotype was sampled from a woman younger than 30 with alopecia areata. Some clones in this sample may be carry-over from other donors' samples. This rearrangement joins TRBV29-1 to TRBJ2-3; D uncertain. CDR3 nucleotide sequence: TGCAGCGCTGGCCCCTGGGGTTCATTCGATACGCAGTATTTT. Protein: CSAGPWGSFDTQYF.